These 20 T cell receptor beta chains came from one sample sequenced in a study of a mutant IDH1 vaccine in newly diagnosed glioma. Sample time point: week 11, during vaccination. What each vaccine dose contained was 300 ug of mutant IDH1 20-mer peptide, accompanied by topical imiquimod. These receptors have no identified antigens. The assay was immunoSEQ multiplex PCR, and TCRdb's table has in-frame clones only and misses some. The data show under 40,000 clones, around four fifths seen once. The source was PBMCs, collected from a glioma patient whose treatment included an IDH1 peptide vaccine. Receptor source: a man aged 25-40 years with glioma.

The sample holds a few counts of this clone. The rearrangement uses TRBV30 and TRBJ1-1, with 8 positions matching TRBD1. From germline, CDR1 is GTSNPN and CDR2 SVGIG (reference sequence). Losses at the gene ends were 4 bases for V and 4 bases for J; bases not matched to a gene: 11. The CDR3 length is 15 residues. The CDR3 DNA sequence: TGTGCCTGGATTCCCCTCCGTACAGGGGGCACTGAAGCTTTCTTT. Amino acids: CAWIPLRTGGTEAFF.

The chain links TRBV2 to TRBJ1-3; D unclear. Germline assignment: CDR1 SNHLY and CDR2 FYNNEI. The CDR3 is 15 amino acids. The ends were cut back, 6 bases at V and 3 bases at J, with 15 bases in the middle. CDR3 loop: CASSPRVAGGNTIYF. The DNA for the CDR3 is TGTGCCAGCAGCCCTAGGGTGGCAGGTGGAAACACCATATATTTT.

This clone was seen a single time. The gene calls are TRBV9 and TRBJ2-3; tentative D call: TRBD2 (7 bases). CDR1 and CDR2 (germline): SGDLS, YYNGEE. V was shortened by 1 base and J by 4 bases, with 13 bases between the two germline ends. CDR3 size: 15 residues. In DNA form, the CDR3 reads TGTGCCAGCAGCGTATATGTGGGGGGGCCAGATACGCAGTATTTT. Encoded protein: CASSVYVGGPDTQYF.

The chain couples TRBV4-2 to TRBJ2-2, with 7 bases identical to TRBD2. Trimming at V came to 1 base and at J to 1 base, leaving 0 bases not matched to a gene. CDR1 LGHNA and CDR2 YNFKEQ come from the germline V gene. The CDR3 spans 15 residues. CDR3 bases: TGTGCCAGCAGCCAAGGCGGGAGGAACACCGGGGAGCTGTTTTTT. It yields the protein CASSQGGRNTGELFF.

This clone has just a few counts. The rearrangement uses TRBV5-4 and TRBJ2-2; a possible D gene is TRBD2 (6 bases). The CDR3 contains 15 residues. Trimming cost V 4 bases and J 4 bases, with 14 bases left between them. Per the germline V gene, CDR1 is SGHNT and CDR2 is YYREEE (reference sequence). The CDR3 bases are TGTGCCAGCAGCCGGTCGGGGGTAGGCACCGGGGAGCTGTTTTTT. Translated: CASSRSGVGTGELFF.

The genes are TRBV5-1 and TRBJ2-1; D gene ambiguous. The CDR3 extends over 13 amino acids. Germline lookup yields CDR1 SGHRS and CDR2 YFSETQ. V was clipped by 4 bases and J by 5 bases, with 10 bases between them. The CDR3 is CASSATVDNEQFF. The CDR3 DNA sequence: TGCGCCAGCAGCGCGACTGTAGACAATGAGCAGTTCTTC.

The V and J genes are TRBV9 and TRBJ1-2; D might be TRBD1 (5 bases). The CDR3 has 16 residues. The germline CDR1 and CDR2 sequences are SGDLS and YYNGEE. V was clipped by 0 bases and J by 2 bases, with 14 bases between them. Here the CDR3 DNA reads TGTGCCAGCAGCGTAGGACCCGGGGCAGGCAACTATGGCTACACCTTC. Its translation: CASSVGPGAGNYGYTF.

CDR3 region: CASSYWGRWDSGNTIYF. The CDR3 nucleotides read TGTGCCAGCAGCTACTGGGGACGGTGGGACTCTGGAAACACCATATATTTT. This rearrangement joins TRBV5-4 to TRBJ1-3; D possibly corresponds to TRBD1 (5 bases). V shed 3 bases and J shed 0 bases, with 16 bases lying between them. CDR1 and CDR2 (germline): SGHNT, YYREEE (reference sequence). The CDR3 has 17 residues.

This clone has a handful of counts. J is TRBJ1-1 and V is TRBV28, with TRBD1 matching over 7 bases. Unmatched junction bases numbered 6, after V lost 3 bases and J lost 5 bases. The CDR3 contains 14 residues. The germline V gene has CDR1 MDHEN and CDR2 SYDVKM. The CDR3 nucleotides are TGTGCCAGCAGTTTTGACAGGGCGTCGACTGAAGCTTTCTTT. It yields the protein CASSFDRASTEAFF.

This sequence joins TRBV5-1 and TRBJ2-5; 12 bases map to TRBD1. The CDR3 is 15 amino acids. Unmatched junction bases numbered 6, after V lost 4 bases and J lost 5 bases. The germline gives CDR1 SGHRS, CDR2 YFSETQ. DNA of the CDR3: TGCGCCAGCAGCCCCGGGACAGGGGGCTTCGAGACCCAGTACTTC. It translates to CASSPGTGGFETQYF.

CDR3: CASSSWAATNEKLFF. The CDR3 nucleotides are TGTGCCAGCAGCTCCTGGGCGGCGACTAATGAAAAACTGTTTTTT. The chain joins TRBV5-5 to TRBJ1-4; D ambiguous. CDR1 and CDR2 (germline): SGHKS, YYEKEE (reference sequence). CDR3 length equals 15 residues. Trimming took off 3 bases at V and 2 bases at J, with 11 bases between the two ends.

The chain links TRBV5-1 to TRBJ2-3; TRBD1 matches 8 bases. V dropped 2 bases and J dropped 3; count of bases not matched to a gene: 5. Germline values: CDR1 SGHRS, CDR2 YFSETQ. CDR3 length: 15 amino acids. CDR3 DNA: TGCGCCAGCAGCTTTACACAGGGGGTAACAGATACGCAGTATTTT. Translating it yields CASSFTQGVTDTQYF.

The chain joins TRBV5-6 to TRBJ1-2; 7 bases agree with TRBD1. This CDR3 contains 14 residues. With 4 bases clipped from V and 3 bases from J, the junction kept 6 bases outside the gene matches. Germline values: CDR1 SGHDT, CDR2 YYEEEE. The CDR3 DNA follows: TGTGCCAGCAGCCGTACAGACAGGGACTATGGCTACACCTTC. It specifies CASSRTDRDYGYTF.

This clone was detected only once. V usage is TRBV5-1 and J usage is TRBJ2-3; D remains ambiguous. There are 15 residues in the CDR3. The V and J ends lost 0 bases and 0 bases respectively, with 8 bases between them. CDR1 SGHRS and CDR2 YFSETQ come from the germline V gene. This CDR3 reads CASSLEVGSTDTQYF. The CDR3 DNA follows: TGCGCCAGCAGCTTGGAAGTGGGGAGCACAGATACGCAGTATTTT.

J is TRBJ2-2 and V is TRBV6-5, with TRBD1 as a possible D gene (6 bases). Between the trimmed V and J ends, which lost 5 bases and 4 bases, there was a span of 11 bases. There are 14 residues in the CDR3. The germline CDR1 and CDR2 sequences are MNHEY and SVGAGI. CDR3 sequence: CASSRGTGTGELFF. The CDR3 DNA reads TGTGCCAGCAGTAGGGGGACGGGCACCGGGGAGCTGTTTTTT.

The chain is built from TRBV28 and TRBJ2-1; TRBD2 aligns across 9 bases. Trimming cost V 6 bases and J 8 bases; bases outside gene matches: 11. The CDR3 sequence is 15 residues long. Germline V gene lookup returns CDR1 MDHEN and CDR2 SYDVKM. The CDR3 nucleotides read TGTGCCAGCAGGGAAGCGGGGGGACTTACGTATGAGCAGTTCTTC. This encodes CASREAGGLTYEQFF.

This chain connects TRBV5-6 to TRBJ1-2; no clear D gene. Germline V gives CDR1 SGHDT, CDR2 YYEEEE. V was shortened by 4 bases and J by 2 bases, with 21 bases between the two germline ends. CDR3 length: 17 amino acids. As DNA, the CDR3 is TGTGCCAGCAGCCCCACCGAGCTCTCCCTTTCAAACTATGGCTACACCTTC. Its translation: CASSPTELSLSNYGYTF. Supplemented by reference TRBV5-6 and TRBJ1-2, the full variable domain reads DAGVTQSPTHLIKTRGQQVTLRCSPKSGHDTVSWYQQALGQGPQFIFQYYEEEERQRGNFPDRFSGHQFPNYSSELNVNALLLGDSALYLCASSPTELSLSNYGYTFGSGTRLTVV.

The chain couples TRBV14 to TRBJ1-1; D remains ambiguous. The CDR3 covers 13 residues. Germline V gene sequence: CDR1 SGHDN, CDR2 FVKESK. The ends were cut back, 1 base at V and 1 base at J, with 4 bases in the middle. CDR3 amino acids: CASSQAKNTEAFF. The DNA of the CDR3 is TGTGCCAGCAGCCAAGCGAAGAACACTGAAGCTTTCTTT.

Written as DNA, the CDR3 is TGTGCCAGCAGTTCTAACACAGATACGCAGTATTTT. Amino acids: CASSSNTDTQYF. The V call is TRBV9, the J call TRBJ2-3, with D uncertain. The CDR3 extends over 12 amino acids. Germline lookup yields CDR1 SGDLS and CDR2 YYNGEE. Between the trimmed V and J ends, which lost 5 bases and 2 bases, there was a span of 6 bases.

This chain connects TRBV2 to TRBJ2-6; 7 positions match TRBD2. Germline V gene lookup returns CDR1 SNHLY and CDR2 FYNNEI. The V gene end was trimmed by 8 bases and the J gene end by 2 bases; junction bases not matched to a gene: 9. The CDR3 has 16 residues. The CDR3 coding sequence is TGTGCCAGCGTGACTAGCCACCCTACTGGGGCCAACGTCCTGACTTTC. Its protein is CASVTSHPTGANVLTF.